These T cell receptor beta chains were read from a single sample in a study of cytomegalovirus exposure and HLA in healthy donors. TCRdb's copy holds only in-frame clones and misses some; the assay was immunoSEQ multiplex PCR. The sample carries about 130,000 clones, 60% to 75% recorded once. Sequenced: PBMCs. These receptors were obtained from a woman between 50 and 59 years old in good health and CMV-seropositive. Both conserved end residues are part of each CDR3. The D gene is left open where the match is weak. Clone size appears in some rows only: once, few, many, or a class for an expanded clone.

NA,TRBV10-3,TRBJ1-1,NA,TGTGCCATCAGTCGTGGAGTGGACACTGAAGCTTTCTTT,CAISRGVDTEAFF
TRBD1,TRBV25-1,TRBJ1-4,NA,TGTGCCAGCAGTAAGGGACAGGGGCAAAAACTGTTTTTT,CASSKGQGQKLFF
NA,TRBV6-1,TRBJ2-6,NA,TGTGCCAGCAGTGACCCCTTTGGGGCCAACGTCCTGACTTTC,CASSDPFGANVLTF
TRBD2,TRBV5-6,TRBJ2-3,NA,TGTGCCAGCAGCTCGGGGGGTTATGGAACAGATACGCAGTATTTT,CASSSGGYGTDTQYF
NA,TRBV5-8,TRBJ2-5,NA,TGTGCCAGCAGCTTGCCGGGCCAAGAGACCCAGTACTTC,CASSLPGQETQYF
TRBD2,TRBV5-4,TRBJ2-6,NA,TGTGCCAGCACCGAAGCTAGCGGGGGGGCCTCGGGGGCCAACGTCCTGACTTTC,CASTEASGGASGANVLTF
NA,TRBV9,TRBJ1-1,NA,TGTGCCAGCAGCGTAGGAGTCTACACTGAAGCTTTCTTT,CASSVGVYTEAFF
TRBD1,TRBV29-1,TRBJ1-1,NA,TGCAGCGGAGGGGACAGGGAGGGTACTTTCTTT,CSGGDREGTFF
TRBD2,TRBV7-2,TRBJ2-1,NA,TGTGCCAGCAGCTTAGGGGTAGCGGGGGGTTTTGAGCAGTTCTTC,CASSLGVAGGFEQFF
NA,TRBV30,TRBJ1-2,NA,TGTGCCTTTCACGCTGGCAGGGGTGGCTACACCTTC,CAFHAGRGGYTF
TRBD1,TRBV2,TRBJ2-7,NA,TGTGCCAGCACTCGGGACAGGGGCTACGAGCAGTACTTC,CASTRDRGYEQYF
NA,TRBV5-1,TRBJ2-5,NA,TGCGCCAGCAGCTTGGGGCAGGGGAAAGAGACCCAGTACTTC,CASSLGQGKETQYF
NA,TRBV7-6,TRBJ2-1,NA,TGTGCCAGCAGCCCCGCGGCGGGAAGTAATGAGCAGTTCTTC,CASSPAAGSNEQFF
TRBD1,TRBV29-1,TRBJ1-2,NA,TGCAGCGTCGAGACAGGGGGTCCGTATGGCTACACCTTC,CSVETGGPYGYTF
TRBD2,TRBV10-2,TRBJ2-5,NA,TGCGCCAGCAGTGACCCTAGCGGGGGACGTGAGACCCAGTACTTC,CASSDPSGGRETQYF
NA,TRBV6-6,TRBJ1-4,NA,TGTGCCAGCAGTGCAACAGGTGAAAAACTGTTTTTT,CASSATGEKLFF
NA,TRBV30,TRBJ2-3,NA,TGTGCCTGGAGCCCACACACAGATACGCAGTATTTT,CAWSPHTDTQYF
NA,TRBV30,TRBJ1-4,NA,TGTGCCTGGACCGAGAATTTTAATGAAAAACTGTTTTTT,CAWTENFNEKLFF
NA,TRBV10-1,TRBJ2-5,NA,TGCGCCAGGCCCAGAGAGACCCAGTACTTC,CARPRETQYF
TRBD1,TRBV19,TRBJ1-4,NA,TGTGCCACCCGACAGGGCCGCGGTGAAAAACTGTTTTTT,CATRQGRGEKLFF
NA,TRBV5-5,TRBJ2-2,few,TGTGCCAGCAGCGTTACTCAGGGGGGCCTAACCGGGGAGCTGTTTTTT,CASSVTQGGLTGELFF
NA,TRBV4-1,TRBJ2-2,many,TGCGCCAGCAGCAATACGGGGGGCAGGGAGCTGTTTTTT,CASSNTGGRELFF
NA,TRBV18,TRBJ2-3,NA,TGTGCCAGCTCACCAGGGACACCGTCTACAGATACGCAGTATTTT,CASSPGTPSTDTQYF
NA,TRBV7-8,TRBJ1-5,NA,TGTGCCAGCAGCTTTGCACAGGCAAGCGGGCAGCCCCAGCATTTT,CASSFAQASGQPQHF
NA,TRBV23-1,TRBJ2-7,NA,TGCGCCAGCAGTCAATCGAGACAGGCCCACCCCTCTGGGGAGCAGTACTTC,CASSQSRQAHPSGEQYF
NA,TRBV6-5,TRBJ2-7,NA,TGTGCCAGCAGAGAAGGCCTCGGGTGGTACGAGCAGTACTTC,CASREGLGWYEQYF
TRBD1,TRBV4-1,TRBJ2-7,NA,TGCGCCAGCAGCCAAGTGGGACAGGGGCTCGCGCAGTACTTC,CASSQVGQGLAQYF
NA,TRBV7-9,TRBJ1-2,NA,TGTGCCAGCAGCGAGCTAATGTACACCTTC,CASSELMYTF
NA,TRBV30,TRBJ2-3,NA,TGTGCCTGGAGTATCGCGGCTAGCACAGATACGCAGTATTTT,CAWSIAASTDTQYF
NA,TRBV30,TRBJ2-7,NA,TGTGCCTGGACGGACATCTACGAGCAGTACTTC,CAWTDIYEQYF
TRBD1,TRBV5-8,TRBJ2-7,NA,TGTGCCAGCAGCCATGACAGGGGCTCCTCCTACGAGCAGTACTTT,CASSHDRGSSYEQYF
NA,TRBV11-2,TRBJ2-3,NA,TGTGCCTCGGGGGATACGCAGTATTTT,CASGDTQYF
NA,TRBV5-1,TRBJ2-5,NA,TGCGCCAGCAGCTTGGCCGGCAGGGGGGTTGGGGAGACCCAGTACTTC,CASSLAGRGVGETQYF
NA,TRBV15,TRBJ1-5,NA,TGTGCCACCAGCAGAGATCAGGGTCAGCCCCAGCATTTT,CATSRDQGQPQHF
NA,TRBV5-1,TRBJ2-7,NA,TGCGCCAGCAGCCTCGGACGGACTACGGGGCAGTACTTC,CASSLGRTTGQYF
TRBD1,TRBV5-6,TRBJ1-2,NA,TGTGCCAGCAGCAAGTCCAGGGGGCCAGAGAATGGCTACACCTTC,CASSKSRGPENGYTF
TRBD1,TRBV11-3,TRBJ1-1,NA,TGTGCCAGCAGCAAGGGACAGGGTGCGACTGAAGCTTTCTTT,CASSKGQGATEAFF
NA,TRBV9,TRBJ1-2,NA,TGTGCCAGCAGCGTAAATTTGGCAGGCCCCTATGGCTACACCTTC,CASSVNLAGPYGYTF
NA,TRBV30,TRBJ2-7,NA,TGTTTTTTCAAGCAGAAGGCGGCATACGAGCAGTACTTC,CFFKQKAAYEQYF
TRBD2,TRBV6-5,TRBJ2-2,NA,TGTGCCAGCTATACTAGCGGGGGGGCGACCGGGGAGCTGTTTTTT,CASYTSGGATGELFF
NA,TRBV7-9,TRBJ1-5,once,TGTGCCAGCAGCTTAGCCCGTCAGGGAAGCAATCAGCCCCAGCATTTT,CASSLARQGSNQPQHF